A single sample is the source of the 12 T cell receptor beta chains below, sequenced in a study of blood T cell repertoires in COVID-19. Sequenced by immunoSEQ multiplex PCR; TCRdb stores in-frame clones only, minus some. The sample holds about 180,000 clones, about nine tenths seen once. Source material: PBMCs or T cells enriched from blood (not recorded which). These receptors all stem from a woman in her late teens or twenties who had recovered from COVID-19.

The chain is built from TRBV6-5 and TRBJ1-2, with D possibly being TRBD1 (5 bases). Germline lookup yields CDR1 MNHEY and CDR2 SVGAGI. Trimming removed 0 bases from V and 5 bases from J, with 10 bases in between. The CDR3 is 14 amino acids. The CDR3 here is CASSYSAGKYGYTF. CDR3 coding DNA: TGTGCCAGCAGTTACTCTGCAGGGAAATATGGCTACACCTTC.

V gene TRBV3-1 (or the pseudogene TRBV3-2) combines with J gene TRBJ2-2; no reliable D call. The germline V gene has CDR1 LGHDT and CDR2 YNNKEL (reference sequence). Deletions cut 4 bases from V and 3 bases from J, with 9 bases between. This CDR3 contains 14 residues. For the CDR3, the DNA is TGTGCCAGCAGCCGCTATCGGGACACCGGGGAGCTGTTTTTT. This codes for CASSRYRDTGELFF.

CDR3: CASSLLYSSEQFF. CDR3 nucleotides: TGTGCCAGCAGTTTATTATATTCTAGTGAGCAGTTCTTC. The V call is TRBV27, the J call TRBJ2-1; D gene unclear. V gave up 1 base and J gave up 9 bases, with 10 bases separating them. Germline CDR1 reads MNHEY; CDR2 reads SMNVEV (reference sequence). The CDR3 contains 13 residues.

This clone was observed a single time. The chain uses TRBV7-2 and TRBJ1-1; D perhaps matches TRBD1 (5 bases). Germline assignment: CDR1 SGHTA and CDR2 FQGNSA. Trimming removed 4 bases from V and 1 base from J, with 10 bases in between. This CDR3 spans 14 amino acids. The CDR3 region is CASSYSRENTEAFF. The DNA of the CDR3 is TGTGCCAGCAGCTACTCCAGGGAGAACACTGAAGCTTTCTTT. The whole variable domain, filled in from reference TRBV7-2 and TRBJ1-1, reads GAGVSQSPSNKVTEKGKDVELRCDPISGHTALYWYRQSLGQGLEFLIYFQGNSAPDKSGLPSDRFSAERTGGSVSTLTIQRTQQEDSAVYLCASSYSRENTEAFFGQGTRLTVV.

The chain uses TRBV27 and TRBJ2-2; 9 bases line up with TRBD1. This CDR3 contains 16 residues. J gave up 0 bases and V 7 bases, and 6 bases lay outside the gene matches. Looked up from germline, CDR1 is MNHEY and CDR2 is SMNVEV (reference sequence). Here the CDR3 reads CASISNRGPNTGELFF. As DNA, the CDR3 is TGTGCCAGCATCTCAAACAGGGGGCCGAACACCGGGGAGCTGTTTTTT.

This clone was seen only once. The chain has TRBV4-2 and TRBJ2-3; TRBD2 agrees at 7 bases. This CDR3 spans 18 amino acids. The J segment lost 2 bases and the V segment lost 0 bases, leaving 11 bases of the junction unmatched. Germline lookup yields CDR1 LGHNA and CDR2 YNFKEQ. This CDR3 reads CASSQEVKRGGFTDTQYF. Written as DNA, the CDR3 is TGTGCCAGCAGCCAAGAGGTGAAGCGGGGAGGGTTCACAGATACGCAGTATTTT.

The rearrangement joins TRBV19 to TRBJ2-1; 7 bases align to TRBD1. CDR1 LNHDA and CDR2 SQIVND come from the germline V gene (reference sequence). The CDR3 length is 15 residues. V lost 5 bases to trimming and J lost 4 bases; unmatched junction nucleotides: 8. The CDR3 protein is CASSQGQLRYNEQFF. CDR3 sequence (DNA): TGTGCCAGTAGTCAGGGACAGTTAAGGTACAATGAGCAGTTCTTC.

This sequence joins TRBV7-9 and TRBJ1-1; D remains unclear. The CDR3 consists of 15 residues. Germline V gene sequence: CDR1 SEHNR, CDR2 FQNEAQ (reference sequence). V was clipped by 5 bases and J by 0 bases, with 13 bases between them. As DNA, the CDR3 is TGTGCCAGCAGCCCCCCCCTCCCGGTGAACACTGAAGCTTTCTTT. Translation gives CASSPPLPVNTEAFF.

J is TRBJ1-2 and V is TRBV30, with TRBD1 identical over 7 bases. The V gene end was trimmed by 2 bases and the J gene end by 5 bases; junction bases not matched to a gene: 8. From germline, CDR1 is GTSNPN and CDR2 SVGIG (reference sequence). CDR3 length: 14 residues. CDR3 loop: CAWSRTGIGYGYTF. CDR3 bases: TGTGCCTGGAGTCGGACAGGAATTGGGTATGGCTACACCTTC.

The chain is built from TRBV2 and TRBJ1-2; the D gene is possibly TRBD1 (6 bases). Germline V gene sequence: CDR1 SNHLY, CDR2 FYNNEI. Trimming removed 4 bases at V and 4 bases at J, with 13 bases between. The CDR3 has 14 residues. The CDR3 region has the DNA TGTGCCAGCAGTGGTACAGGGCTAGGCTATGGCTACACCTTC. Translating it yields CASSGTGLGYGYTF.

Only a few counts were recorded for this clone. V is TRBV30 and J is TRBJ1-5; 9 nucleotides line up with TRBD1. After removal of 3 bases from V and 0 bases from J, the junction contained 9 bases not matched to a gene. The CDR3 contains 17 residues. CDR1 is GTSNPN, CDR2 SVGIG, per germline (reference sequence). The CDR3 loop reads CAWSRDRVGDSNQPQHF. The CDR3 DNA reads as TGTGCCTGGAGCCGGGACAGGGTAGGGGATAGCAATCAGCCCCAGCATTTT.

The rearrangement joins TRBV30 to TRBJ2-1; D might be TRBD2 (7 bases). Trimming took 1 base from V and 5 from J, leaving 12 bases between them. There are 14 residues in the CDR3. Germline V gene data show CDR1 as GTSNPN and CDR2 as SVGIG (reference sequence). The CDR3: CAWSAGRGDNEQFF. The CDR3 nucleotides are TGTGCCTGGAGTGCTGGGAGGGGGGACAATGAGCAGTTCTTC.